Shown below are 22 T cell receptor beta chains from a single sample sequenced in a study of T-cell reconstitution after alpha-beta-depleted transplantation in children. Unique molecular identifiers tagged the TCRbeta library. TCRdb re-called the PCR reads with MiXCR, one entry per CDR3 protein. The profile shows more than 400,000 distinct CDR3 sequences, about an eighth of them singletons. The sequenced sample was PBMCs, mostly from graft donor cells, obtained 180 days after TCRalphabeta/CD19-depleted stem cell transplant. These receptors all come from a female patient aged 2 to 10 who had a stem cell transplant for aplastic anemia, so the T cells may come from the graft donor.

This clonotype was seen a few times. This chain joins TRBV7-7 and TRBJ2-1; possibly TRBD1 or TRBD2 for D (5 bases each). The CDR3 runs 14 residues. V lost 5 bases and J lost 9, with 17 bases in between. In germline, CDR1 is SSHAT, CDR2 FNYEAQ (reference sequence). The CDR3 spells CASSPDGAVGEQFF. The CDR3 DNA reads TGTGCCAGCAGCCCCGACGGGGCAGTTGGTGAGCAGTTCTTC.

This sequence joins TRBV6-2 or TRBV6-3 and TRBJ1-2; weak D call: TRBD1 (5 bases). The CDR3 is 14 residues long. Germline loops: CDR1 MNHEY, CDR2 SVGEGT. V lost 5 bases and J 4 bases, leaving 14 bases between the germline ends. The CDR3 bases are TGTGCCAGCAGTGGGCCGGGACGCTTCTATGGCTACACCTTC. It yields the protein CASSGPGRFYGYTF.

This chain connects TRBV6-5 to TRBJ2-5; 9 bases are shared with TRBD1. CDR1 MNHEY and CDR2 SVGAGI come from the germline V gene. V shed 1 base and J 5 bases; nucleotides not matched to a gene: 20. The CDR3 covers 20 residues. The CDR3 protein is CASSYYSRGAGTGYLETQYF. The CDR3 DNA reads TGTGCCAGCAGTTACTACTCGAGGGGTGCCGGGACAGGGTACCTCGAGACCCAGTACTTC.

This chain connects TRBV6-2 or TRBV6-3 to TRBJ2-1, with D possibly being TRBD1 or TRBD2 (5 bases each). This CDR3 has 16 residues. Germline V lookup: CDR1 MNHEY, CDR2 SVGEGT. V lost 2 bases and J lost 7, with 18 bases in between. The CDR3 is CASSYTGPRVRNEQFF. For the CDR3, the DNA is TGTGCCAGCAGTTACACAGGACCGAGGGTTAGGAATGAGCAGTTCTTC.

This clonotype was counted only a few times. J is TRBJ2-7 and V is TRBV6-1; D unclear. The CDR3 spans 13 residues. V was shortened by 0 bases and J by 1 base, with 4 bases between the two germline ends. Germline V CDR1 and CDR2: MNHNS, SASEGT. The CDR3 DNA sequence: TGTGCCAGCAGTGAAGCTCCTTCCTACGAGCAGTACGTC. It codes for CASSEAPSYEQYV.

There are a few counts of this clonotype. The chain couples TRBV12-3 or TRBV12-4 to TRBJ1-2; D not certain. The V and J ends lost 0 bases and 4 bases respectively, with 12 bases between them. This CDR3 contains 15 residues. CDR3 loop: CASSLALTGAYGYTF. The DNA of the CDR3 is TGTGCCAGCAGTTTAGCGCTTACCGGCGCCTATGGCTACACCTTC.

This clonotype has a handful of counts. The chain's CDR3 is CASSQDRGRAADTQYF. CDR3 DNA sequence: TGTGCCAGCAGCCAAGACAGGGGGCGCGCCGCAGATACGCAGTATTTT. The chain is built from TRBV4-2 and TRBJ2-3, with 8 nucleotides matching TRBD1. The V and J ends lost 0 bases and 4 bases, in that order; junction bases with no gene match: 6. There are 16 residues in the CDR3. Germline V gives CDR1 LGHNA, CDR2 YNFKEQ.

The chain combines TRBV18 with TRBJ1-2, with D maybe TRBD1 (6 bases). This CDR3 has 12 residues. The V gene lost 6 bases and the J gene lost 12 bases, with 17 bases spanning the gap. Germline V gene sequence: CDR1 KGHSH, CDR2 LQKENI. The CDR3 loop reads CASSTGQGRDTF. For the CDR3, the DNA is TGTGCCAGCTCGACGGGACAAGGGAGGGACACCTTC. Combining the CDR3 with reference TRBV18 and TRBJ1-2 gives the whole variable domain NAGVMQNPRHLVRRRGQEARLRCSPMKGHSHVYWYRQLPEEGLKFMVYLQKENIIDESGMPKERFSAEFPKEGPSILRIQQVVRGDSAAYFCASSTGQGRDTFGSGTRLTVV.

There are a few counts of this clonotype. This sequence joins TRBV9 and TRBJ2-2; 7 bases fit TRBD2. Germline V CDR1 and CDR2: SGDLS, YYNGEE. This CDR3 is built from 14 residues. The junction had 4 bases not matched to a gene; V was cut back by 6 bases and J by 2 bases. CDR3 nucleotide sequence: TGTGCCAGCACCTGGGGGGGAAACACCGGGGAGCTGTTTTTT. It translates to CASTWGGNTGELFF.

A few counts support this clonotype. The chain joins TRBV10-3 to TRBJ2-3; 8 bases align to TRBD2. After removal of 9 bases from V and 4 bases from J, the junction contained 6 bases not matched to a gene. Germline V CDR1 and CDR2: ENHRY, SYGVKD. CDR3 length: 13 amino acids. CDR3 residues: CAMGSGSPDTQYF. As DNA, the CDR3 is TGTGCCATGGGGAGCGGGAGCCCAGATACGCAGTATTTT.

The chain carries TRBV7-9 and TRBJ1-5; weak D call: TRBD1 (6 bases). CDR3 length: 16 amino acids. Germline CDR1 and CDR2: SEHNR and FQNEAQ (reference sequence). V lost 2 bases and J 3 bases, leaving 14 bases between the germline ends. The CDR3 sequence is CASSLWQGFDNQPQHF. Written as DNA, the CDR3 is TGTGCCAGCAGCTTATGGCAGGGGTTTGACAATCAGCCCCAGCATTTT.

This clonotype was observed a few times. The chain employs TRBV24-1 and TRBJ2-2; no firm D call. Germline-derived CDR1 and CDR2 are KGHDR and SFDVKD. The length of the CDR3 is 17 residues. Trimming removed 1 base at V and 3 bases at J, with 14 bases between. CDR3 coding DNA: TGTGCCACCAGTGATTTTTTGGACGGGTCCGACACCGGGGAGCTGTTTTTT. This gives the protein CATSDFLDGSDTGELFF.

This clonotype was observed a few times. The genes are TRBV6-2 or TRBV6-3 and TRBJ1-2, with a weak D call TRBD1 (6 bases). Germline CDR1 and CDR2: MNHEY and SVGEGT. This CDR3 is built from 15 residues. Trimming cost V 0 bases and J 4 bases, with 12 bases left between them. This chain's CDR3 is CASSYSPTGGYGYTF. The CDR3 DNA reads TGTGCCAGCAGTTACTCCCCGACAGGCGGCTATGGCTACACCTTC.

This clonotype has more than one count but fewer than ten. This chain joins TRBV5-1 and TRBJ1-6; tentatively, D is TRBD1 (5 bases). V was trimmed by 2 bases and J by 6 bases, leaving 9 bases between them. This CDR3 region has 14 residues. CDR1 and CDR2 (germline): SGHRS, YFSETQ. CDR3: CASSFGGTNSPLHF. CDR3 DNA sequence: TGCGCCAGCAGCTTTGGAGGGACTAATTCACCCCTCCACTTT.

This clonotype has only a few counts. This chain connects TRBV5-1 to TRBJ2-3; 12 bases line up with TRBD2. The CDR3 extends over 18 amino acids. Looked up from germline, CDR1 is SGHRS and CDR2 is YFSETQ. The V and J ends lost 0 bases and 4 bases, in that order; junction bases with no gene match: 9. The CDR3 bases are TGCGCCAGCAGCTTGGCATCGGGGCTAGCGGGAGGGCCAGATACGCAGTATTTT. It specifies CASSLASGLAGGPDTQYF.

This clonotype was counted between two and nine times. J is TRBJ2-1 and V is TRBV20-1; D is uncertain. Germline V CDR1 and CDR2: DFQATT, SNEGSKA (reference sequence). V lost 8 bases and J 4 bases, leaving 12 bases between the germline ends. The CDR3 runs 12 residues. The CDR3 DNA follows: TGCAGTCCCGACTGGCAATACAATGAGCAGTTCTTC. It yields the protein CSPDWQYNEQFF.

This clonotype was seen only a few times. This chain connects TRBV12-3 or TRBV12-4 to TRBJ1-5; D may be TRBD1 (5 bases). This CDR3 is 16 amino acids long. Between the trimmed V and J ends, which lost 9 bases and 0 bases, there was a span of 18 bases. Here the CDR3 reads CASSTRAKYSNQPQHF. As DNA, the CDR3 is TGTGCCAGTTCTACCAGGGCAAAATATAGCAATCAGCCCCAGCATTTT.

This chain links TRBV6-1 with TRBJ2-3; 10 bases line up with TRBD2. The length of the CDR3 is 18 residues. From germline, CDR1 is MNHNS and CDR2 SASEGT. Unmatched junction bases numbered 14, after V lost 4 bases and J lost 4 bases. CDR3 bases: TGTGCCAGCAGTGTTCCCTGGGTTACTAGCGGGATGGCAGATACGCAGTATTTT. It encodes CASSVPWVTSGMADTQYF.

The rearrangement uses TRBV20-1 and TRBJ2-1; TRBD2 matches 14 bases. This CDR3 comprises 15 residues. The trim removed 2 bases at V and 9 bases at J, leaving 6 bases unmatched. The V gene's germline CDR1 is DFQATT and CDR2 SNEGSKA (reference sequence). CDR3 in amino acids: CSARTGLAGVGEQFF. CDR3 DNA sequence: TGCAGTGCTAGAACGGGACTAGCGGGAGTTGGTGAGCAGTTCTTC.

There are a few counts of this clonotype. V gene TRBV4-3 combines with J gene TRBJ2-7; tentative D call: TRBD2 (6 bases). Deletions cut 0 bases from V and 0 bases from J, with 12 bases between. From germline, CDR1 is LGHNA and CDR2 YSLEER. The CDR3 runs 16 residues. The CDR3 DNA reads TGCGCCAGCAGCCAAGACTCCCCCGGGGGCTCCTACGAGCAGTACTTC. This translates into CASSQDSPGGSYEQYF.

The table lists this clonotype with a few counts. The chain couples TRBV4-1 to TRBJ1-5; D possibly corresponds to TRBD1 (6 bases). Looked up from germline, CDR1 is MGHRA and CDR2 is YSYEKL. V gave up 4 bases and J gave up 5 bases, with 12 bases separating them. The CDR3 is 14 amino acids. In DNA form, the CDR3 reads TGCGCCAGCAGCCTACACAGGGACCATCAGCCCCAGCATTTT. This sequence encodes CASSLHRDHQPQHF.

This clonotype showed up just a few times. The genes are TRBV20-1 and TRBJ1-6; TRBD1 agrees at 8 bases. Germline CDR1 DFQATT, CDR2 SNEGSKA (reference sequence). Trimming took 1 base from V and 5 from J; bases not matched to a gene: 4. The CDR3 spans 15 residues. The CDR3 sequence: CSARGQGPNNSPLHF. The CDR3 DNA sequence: TGCAGTGCTAGAGGACAGGGGCCAAATAATTCACCCCTCCACTTT.